The clone carrying this T cell receptor (beta chain) was seen a few times. Antigen unknown. V gave up 5 bases and J gave up 5 bases; unmatched junction bases: 7. Germline CDR1 is MNHEY and CDR2 is SMNVEV (reference sequence). CDR3 length equals 16 residues. Here immunoSEQ multiplex PCR was the method, and the copy in TCRdb shows in-frame clones only, minus some. There are roughly 25,000 clones in the sample; 82% occur only once, and around 3.8% lies in the top ten. This specimen comes from a study of a mutant IDH1 vaccine in newly diagnosed glioma. The sample's time point: week 47, end of study. The study gave 300 ug of mutant IDH1 20-mer peptide per vaccine dose, with topical imiquimod. The patients were given eight vaccinations, one each in weeks 1, 3, 5, 7, 11, 15, 19 and 23.

V gene TRBV27 combines with J gene TRBJ1-5, with 12 bases identical to TRBD1. The receptor was isolated from a middle-aged man with glioma. Some clones in this sample may be carry-over from other donors' samples. The source material was PBMCs, sampled from a glioma patient whose treatment included an IDH1 peptide vaccine. The CDR3 loop is CASSPRGTGGYQPQHF. The DNA for the CDR3 is TGTGCCAGCAGTCCGAGAGGGACAGGGGGCTATCAGCCCCAGCATTTT.